This T cell receptor beta chain was identified in a study of Graves' ophthalmopathy and Graves' hyperthyroidism. There are many counts of this clonotype. V gave up 3 bases and J gave up 7 bases, with 13 bases separating them. This CDR3 region has 14 residues. CDR1 is LNHDA, CDR2 SQIVND, per germline (reference sequence). TCR beta CDR3 regions were amplified from RNA transcripts. The first round was an RT-PCR with HTBI primers, and the second round was a multiplex PCR. TCRdb itself ran the multiplex PCR reads through MiXCR, one entry per CDR3 protein. This table has around 1.1 million distinct CDR3 sequences, approximately 35% appearing once.

The origin of this receptor is an adult man with Graves' hyperthyroidism. The chain uses TRBV19 and TRBJ1-5, with D uncertain. Sequenced sample: peripheral blood or thyroid tissue (not recorded which). DNA of the CDR3: TGTGCCAGTAGTATTCGTGGGTTAGGACAGCCCCAGCATTTT. Translation gives CASSIRGLGQPQHF.